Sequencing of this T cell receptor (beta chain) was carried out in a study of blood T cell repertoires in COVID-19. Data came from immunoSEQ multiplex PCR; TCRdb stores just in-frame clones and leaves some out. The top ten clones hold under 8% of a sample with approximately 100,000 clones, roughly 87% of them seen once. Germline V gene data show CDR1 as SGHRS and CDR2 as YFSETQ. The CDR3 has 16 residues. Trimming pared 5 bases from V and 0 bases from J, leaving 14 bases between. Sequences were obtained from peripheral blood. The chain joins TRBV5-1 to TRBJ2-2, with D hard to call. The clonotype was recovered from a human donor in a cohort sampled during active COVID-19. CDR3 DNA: TGCGCCAGCAGGATGGCAGGCAGCTCGAACACCGGGGAGCTGTTTTTT. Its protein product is CASRMAGSSNTGELFF.